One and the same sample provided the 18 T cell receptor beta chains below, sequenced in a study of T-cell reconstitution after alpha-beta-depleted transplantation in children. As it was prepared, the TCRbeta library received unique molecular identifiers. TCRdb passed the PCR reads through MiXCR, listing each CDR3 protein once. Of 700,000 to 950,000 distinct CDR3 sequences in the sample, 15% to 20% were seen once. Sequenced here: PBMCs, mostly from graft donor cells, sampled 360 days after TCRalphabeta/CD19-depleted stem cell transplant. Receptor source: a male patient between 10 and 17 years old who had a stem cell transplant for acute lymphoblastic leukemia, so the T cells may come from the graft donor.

The CDR3 protein is CASSEETPDTQYF. The CDR3 DNA is TGTGCCAGCAGTGAGGAAACACCAGATACGCAGTATTTT. The genes are TRBV6-1 and TRBJ2-3, with D unresolved. CDR1 and CDR2 (germline): MNHNS, SASEGT. Trimming removed 3 bases at V and 4 bases at J, with 8 bases between. CDR3 length equals 13 residues.

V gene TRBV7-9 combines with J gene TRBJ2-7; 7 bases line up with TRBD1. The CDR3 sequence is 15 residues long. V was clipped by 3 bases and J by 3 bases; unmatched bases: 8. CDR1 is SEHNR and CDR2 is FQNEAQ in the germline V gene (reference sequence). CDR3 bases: TGTGCCAGCAGCTTCGGACAGGTTCAGGGCTACGAGCAGTACTTC. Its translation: CASSFGQVQGYEQYF.

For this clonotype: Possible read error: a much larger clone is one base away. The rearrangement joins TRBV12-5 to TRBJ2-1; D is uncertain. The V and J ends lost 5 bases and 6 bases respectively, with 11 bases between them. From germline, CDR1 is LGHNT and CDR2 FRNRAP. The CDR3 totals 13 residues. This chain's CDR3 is CASGRERSNEQFF. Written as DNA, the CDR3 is TGTGCTAGTGGTAGAGAAAGATCCAATGAGCAGTTCTTC.

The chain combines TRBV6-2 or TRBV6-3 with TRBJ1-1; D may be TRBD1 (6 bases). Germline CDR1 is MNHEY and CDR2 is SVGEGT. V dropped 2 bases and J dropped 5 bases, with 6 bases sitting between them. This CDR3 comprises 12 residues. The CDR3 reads CASSYGTTEAFF. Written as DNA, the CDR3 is TGTGCCAGCAGTTACGGGACAACTGAAGCTTTCTTT.

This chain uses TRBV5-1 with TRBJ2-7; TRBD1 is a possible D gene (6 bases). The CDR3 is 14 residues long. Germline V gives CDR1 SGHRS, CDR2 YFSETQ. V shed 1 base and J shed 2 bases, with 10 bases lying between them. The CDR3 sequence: CASSLMGATYEQYF. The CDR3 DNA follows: TGCGCCAGCAGCTTGATGGGGGCCACCTACGAGCAGTACTTC.

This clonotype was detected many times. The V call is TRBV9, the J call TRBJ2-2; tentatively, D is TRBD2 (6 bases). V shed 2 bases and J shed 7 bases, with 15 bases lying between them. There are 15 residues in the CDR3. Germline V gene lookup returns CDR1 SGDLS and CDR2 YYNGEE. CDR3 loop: CASSVGDWTDGELFF. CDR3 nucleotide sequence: TGTGCCAGCAGCGTGGGGGACTGGACGGACGGGGAGCTGTTTTTT.

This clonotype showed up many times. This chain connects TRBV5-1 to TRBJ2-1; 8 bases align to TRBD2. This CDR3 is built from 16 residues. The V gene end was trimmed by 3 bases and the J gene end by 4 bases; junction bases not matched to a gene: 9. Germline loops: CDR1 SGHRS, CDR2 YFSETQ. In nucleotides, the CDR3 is TGCGCCAGCAGCTGGAAAAGCGGGAGAGGGTACAATGAGCAGTTCTTC. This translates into CASSWKSGRGYNEQFF. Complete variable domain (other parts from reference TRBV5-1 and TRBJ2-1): KAGVTQTPRYLIKTRGQQVTLSCSPISGHRSVSWYQQTPGQGLQFLFEYFSETQRNKGNFPGRFSGRQFSNSRSEMNVSTLELGDSALYLCASSWKSGRGYNEQFFGPGTRLTVL.

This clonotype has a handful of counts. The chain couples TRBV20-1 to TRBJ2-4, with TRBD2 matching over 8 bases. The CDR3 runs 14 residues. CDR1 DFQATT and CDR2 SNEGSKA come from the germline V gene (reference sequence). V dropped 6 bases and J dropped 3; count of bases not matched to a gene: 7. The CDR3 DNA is TGCAGTGCCCCCGGGGGGGGGGTCAAAAACATTCAGTACTTC. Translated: CSAPGGGVKNIQYF.

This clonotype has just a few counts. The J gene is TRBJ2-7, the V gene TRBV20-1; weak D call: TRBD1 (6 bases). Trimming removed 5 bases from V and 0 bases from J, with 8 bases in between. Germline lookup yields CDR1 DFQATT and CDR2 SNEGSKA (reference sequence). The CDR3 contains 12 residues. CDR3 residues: CSARDNSYEQYF. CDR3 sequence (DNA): TGCAGTGCTCGGGACAACTCCTACGAGCAGTACTTC.

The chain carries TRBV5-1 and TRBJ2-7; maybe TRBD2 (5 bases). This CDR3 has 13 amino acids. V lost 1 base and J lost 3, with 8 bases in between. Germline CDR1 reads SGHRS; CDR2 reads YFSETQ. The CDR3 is CASSLIGSYEQYF. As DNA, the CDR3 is TGCGCCAGCAGCTTGATAGGGAGCTACGAGCAGTACTTC.

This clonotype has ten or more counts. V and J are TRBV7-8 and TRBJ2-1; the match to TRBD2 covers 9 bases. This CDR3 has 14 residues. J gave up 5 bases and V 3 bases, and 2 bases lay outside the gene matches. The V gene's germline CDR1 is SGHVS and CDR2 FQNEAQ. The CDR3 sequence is CASSLGLAHNEQFF. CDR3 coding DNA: TGTGCCAGCAGCTTGGGACTAGCTCACAATGAGCAGTTCTTC.

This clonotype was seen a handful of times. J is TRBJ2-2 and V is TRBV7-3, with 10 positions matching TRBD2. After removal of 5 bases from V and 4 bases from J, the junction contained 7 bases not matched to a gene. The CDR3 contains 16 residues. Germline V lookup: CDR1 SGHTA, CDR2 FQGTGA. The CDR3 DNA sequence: TGTGCCAGCAGCCCGCTAGCGGGAGTCCCCACCGGGGAGCTGTTTTTT. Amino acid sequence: CASSPLAGVPTGELFF.

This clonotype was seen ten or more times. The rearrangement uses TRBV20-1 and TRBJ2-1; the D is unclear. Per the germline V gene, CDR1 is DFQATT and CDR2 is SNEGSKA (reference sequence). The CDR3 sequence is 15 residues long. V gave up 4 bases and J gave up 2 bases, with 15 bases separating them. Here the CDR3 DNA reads TGCAGTGCTACCTTCCTCACACAAGCCTACAATGAGCAGTTCTTC. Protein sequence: CSATFLTQAYNEQFF.

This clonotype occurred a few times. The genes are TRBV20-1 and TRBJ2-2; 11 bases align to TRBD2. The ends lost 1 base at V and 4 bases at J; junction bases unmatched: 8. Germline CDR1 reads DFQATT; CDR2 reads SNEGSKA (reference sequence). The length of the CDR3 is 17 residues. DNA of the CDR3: TGCAGTGCTAGAGCCTTGGGACTAGCGGAGCCCACCGGGGAGCTGTTTTTT. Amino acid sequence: CSARALGLAEPTGELFF.

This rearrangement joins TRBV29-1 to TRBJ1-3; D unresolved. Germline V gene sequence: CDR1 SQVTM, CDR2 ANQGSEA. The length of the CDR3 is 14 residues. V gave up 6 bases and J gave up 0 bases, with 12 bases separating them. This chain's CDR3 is CSVRSRLSGNTIYF. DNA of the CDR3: TGCAGCGTACGATCAAGGCTCTCTGGAAACACCATATATTTT. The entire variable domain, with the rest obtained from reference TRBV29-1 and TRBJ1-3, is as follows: SAVISQKPSRDICQRGTSLTIQCQVDSQVTMMFWYRQQPGQSLTLIATANQGSEATYESGFVIDKFPISRPNLTFSTLTVSNMSPEDSSIYLCSVRSRLSGNTIYFGEGSWLTVV.

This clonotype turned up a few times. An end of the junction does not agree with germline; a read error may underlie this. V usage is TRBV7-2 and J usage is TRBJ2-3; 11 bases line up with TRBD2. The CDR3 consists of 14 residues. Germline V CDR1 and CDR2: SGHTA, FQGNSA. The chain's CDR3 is CASSYYSGRALPPF. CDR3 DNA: TGTGCCAGCAGCTACTATAGCGGGAGGGCCCTGCCCCCTTTT.

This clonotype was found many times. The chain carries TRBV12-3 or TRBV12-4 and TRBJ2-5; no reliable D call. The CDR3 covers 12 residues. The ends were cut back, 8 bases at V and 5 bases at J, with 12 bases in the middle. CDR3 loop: CASQPADETQYF. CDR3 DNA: TGTGCCAGCCAACCAGCCGATGAGACCCAGTACTTC.

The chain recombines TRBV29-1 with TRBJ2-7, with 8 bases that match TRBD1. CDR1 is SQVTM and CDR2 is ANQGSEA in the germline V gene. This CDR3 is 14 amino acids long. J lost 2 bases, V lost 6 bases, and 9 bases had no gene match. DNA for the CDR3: TGCAGCGTCGTTGACAGGGGTCTTCCCTACGAGCAGTACTTC. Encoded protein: CSVVDRGLPYEQYF.